The sample holds a few counts of the clone carrying this T cell receptor (beta chain). Antigen: not known. The data derive from a study of persistence of HIV-infected CD4 T cells. The immunoSEQ assay was version 4, run in survey mode. Data came from immunoSEQ multiplex PCR; TCRdb stores just in-frame clones and leaves some out. This sample has 37,000 or so clones, with 65% to 85% found just once. CDR1 SGHVS and CDR2 FNYEAQ come from the germline V gene. V dropped 2 bases and J dropped 1 base, with 5 bases sitting between them. The CDR3 spans 13 residues. Lysates of CMV-infected fibroblasts at 10 ug/mL stimulated these cells. CD40L/CD69 double-negative CD45RO-high memory CD4+ T cells were collected.

This rearrangement joins TRBV7-6 to TRBJ1-1; no firm D call. The sequencing here drew on CD4+ T cells sorted from PBMCs after approximately 19-hour stimulation, taken from a patient who received antiretroviral therapy. This TCR derives from an adult man with HIV who was CMV-seropositive. The CDR3 DNA follows: TGTGCCAGCAGCTTATTGGAGAACACTGAAGCTTTCTTT. Encoded protein: CASSLLENTEAFF.